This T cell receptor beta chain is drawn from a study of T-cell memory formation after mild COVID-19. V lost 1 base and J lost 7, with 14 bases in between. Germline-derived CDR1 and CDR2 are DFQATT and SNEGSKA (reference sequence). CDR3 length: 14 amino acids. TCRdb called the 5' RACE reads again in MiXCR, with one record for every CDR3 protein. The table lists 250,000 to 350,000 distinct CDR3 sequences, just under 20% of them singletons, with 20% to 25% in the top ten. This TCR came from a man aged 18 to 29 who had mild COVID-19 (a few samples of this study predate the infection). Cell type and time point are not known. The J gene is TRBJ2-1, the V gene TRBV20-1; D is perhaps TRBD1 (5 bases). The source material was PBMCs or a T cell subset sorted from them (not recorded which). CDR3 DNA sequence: TGCAGTGCTAGAGTTCTAGTAGGGGATAATGAGCAGTTCTTC. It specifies CSARVLVGDNEQFF.